Below are 23 T cell receptor beta chains sequenced from a single sample in a study of T cell responses to AZD1222 COVID-19 vaccine. Produced via immunoSEQ multiplex PCR; TCRdb's table is partial and in-frame only. In the table there are 75,000 to 100,000 clones, nearly 90% of which are singletons. Sequenced material: peripheral blood, taken on day 0 of AZD1222 vaccination. All receptors come from an adult in good health.

The rearrangement uses TRBV27 and TRBJ1-5; 7 bases map to TRBD1. Germline lookup yields CDR1 MNHEY and CDR2 SMNVEV (reference sequence). This CDR3 has 14 residues. J gave up 5 bases and V 4 bases, and 5 bases lay outside the gene matches. The CDR3 DNA sequence: TGTGCCAGCAGTTCGTACCAGGGGGATCAGCCCCAGCATTTT. As protein: CASSSYQGDQPQHF.

The chain recombines TRBV20-1 with TRBJ1-5; 7 positions agree with TRBD1. CDR1 and CDR2 from the germline V gene are DFQATT and SNEGSKA (reference sequence). V shed 3 bases, J shed 7 bases, and the junction held 15 bases outside the gene matches. The length of the CDR3 is 16 residues. CDR3 in amino acids: CSASSTGRGLGQPQHF. The CDR3 region has the DNA TGCAGTGCTAGTTCGACGGGCAGGGGGTTAGGGCAGCCCCAGCATTTT.

The V gene is TRBV27, the J gene TRBJ2-7, with D perhaps TRBD1 (6 bases). Germline CDR1 MNHEY, CDR2 SMNVEV (reference sequence). Deletions cut 6 bases from V and 7 bases from J, with 10 bases between. This CDR3 has 11 amino acids. The CDR3 is CASSPQGEQYF. For the CDR3, the DNA is TGTGCCAGCAGCCCCCAGGGGGAGCAGTACTTC.

CDR3: CASSFLAESSYNSPLHF. The CDR3 nucleotides are TGTGCCAGCAGTTTTCTGGCGGAGAGCTCCTATAATTCACCCCTCCACTTT. This chain uses TRBV27 with TRBJ1-6, with D hard to call. Trimming took off 3 bases at V and 0 bases at J, with 12 bases between the two ends. CDR3 size: 17 residues. The germline V gene encodes CDR1 MNHEY and CDR2 SMNVEV (reference sequence).

V and J are TRBV7-8 and TRBJ2-5; possibly TRBD2 for D (6 bases). This CDR3 is 12 amino acids long. CDR1 is SGHVS and CDR2 is FQNEAQ in the germline V gene. Trimming cost V 0 bases and J 10 bases, with 9 bases left between them. The CDR3 nucleotides are TGTGCCAGCAGCTTAGCTGAGCGGGTCCAGTACTTC. It specifies CASSLAERVQYF. The whole variable domain, filled in from reference TRBV7-8 and TRBJ2-5, reads GAGVSQSPRYKVAKRGQDVALRCDPISGHVSLFWYQQALGQGPEFLTYFQNEAQLDKSGLPSDRFFAERPEGSVSTLKIQRTQQEDSAVYLCASSLAERVQYFGPGTRLLVL.

This clone has more than one count but fewer than ten. V gene TRBV5-4 combines with J gene TRBJ1-5; maybe TRBD1 (6 bases). The V gene's germline CDR1 is SGHNT and CDR2 YYREEE (reference sequence). This CDR3 has 14 residues. Trimming removed 3 bases from V and 5 bases from J, with 12 bases in between. The CDR3 nucleotides are TGTGCCAGCAGCTCGGGGGACACCGATCAGCCCCAGCATTTT. This translates into CASSSGDTDQPQHF.

A few counts support this clone. The chain links TRBV28 to TRBJ2-1, with unresolved D. CDR1 is MDHEN, CDR2 SYDVKM, per germline. Trimming took 2 bases from V and 1 from J, leaving 3 bases between them. The CDR3 is 13 amino acids. CDR3 in amino acids: CASSLGSYNEQFF. The CDR3 bases are TGTGCCAGCAGTTTAGGGTCCTACAATGAGCAGTTCTTC.

The chain uses TRBV10-3 and TRBJ1-3, with D perhaps TRBD1 (5 bases). The CDR3 is made up of 16 amino acids. Germline V lookup: CDR1 ENHRY, CDR2 SYGVKD. Trimming shortened V by 10 bases and J by 0 bases, and 19 bases separated the two germline ends. Here the CDR3 reads CATWRGRTLSGNTIYF. The CDR3 nucleotides are TGTGCCACCTGGCGGGGCAGGACCCTCTCTGGAAACACCATATATTTT.

V usage is TRBV5-6 and J usage is TRBJ1-1; 11 nucleotides align to TRBD1. The CDR3 is made up of 14 amino acids. Germline V gene sequence: CDR1 SGHDT, CDR2 YYEEEE. V dropped 2 bases and J dropped 14; count of bases not matched to a gene: 11. CDR3 coding DNA: TGTGCCAGCAGCTTTGGGACAGGGGGACTAAAACCCTTCTTT. This translates into CASSFGTGGLKPFF.

The chain combines TRBV19 with TRBJ1-2; tentative D call: TRBD1 (5 bases). Trimming shortened V by 3 bases and J by 4 bases, and 12 bases separated the two germline ends. This CDR3 comprises 14 residues. Germline-derived CDR1 and CDR2 are LNHDA and SQIVND (reference sequence). This chain's CDR3 is CASSIPGTFYGYTF. CDR3 nucleotide sequence: TGTGCCAGTAGTATCCCGGGGACCTTCTATGGCTACACCTTC.

This chain connects TRBV28 to TRBJ2-6, with D unclear. CDR1 is MDHEN and CDR2 is SYDVKM in the germline V gene. The CDR3 is made up of 14 amino acids. Between the trimmed V and J ends, which lost 8 bases and 0 bases, there was a span of 8 bases. Here the CDR3 reads CASGPISGANVLTF. In DNA, the CDR3 is TGTGCCAGCGGACCCATCTCTGGGGCCAACGTCCTGACTTTC. The entire variable domain, with the rest obtained from reference TRBV28 and TRBJ2-6, is as follows: DVKVTQSSRYLVKRTGEKVFLECVQDMDHENMFWYRQDPGLGLRLIYFSYDVKMKEKGDIPEGYSVSREKKERFSLILESASTNQTSMYLCASGPISGANVLTFGAGSRLTVL.

This clone was picked up one time. V and J are TRBV7-2 and TRBJ2-7; D uncertain. V lost 4 bases and J lost 4, with 11 bases in between. The CDR3 totals 13 residues. CDR1 SGHTA and CDR2 FQGNSA come from the germline V gene. For the CDR3, the DNA is TGTGCCAGCAGCTGGTCAGGAGCGTACGAGCAGTACTTC. It specifies CASSWSGAYEQYF.

The CDR3 DNA reads as TGTGCCAGCAGTTTTCCGGGGGCTGTGAGTGAAGCTTTCTTT. It is translated as CASSFPGAVSEAFF. This sequence joins TRBV25-1 and TRBJ1-1; TRBD1 is a possible D gene (6 bases). Germline CDR1 MGHDK, CDR2 SYGVNS. This CDR3 is built from 14 residues. V dropped 5 bases and J dropped 7 bases, with 17 bases sitting between them.

This sequence joins TRBV5-1 and TRBJ1-1; TRBD1 might be the D (6 bases). Germline V gene lookup returns CDR1 SGHRS and CDR2 YFSETQ. CDR3 length equals 14 residues. The V end lost 5 bases, the J end lost 1 base, and 12 bases lay between the germline ends. The DNA for the CDR3 is TGCGCCAGCAGTTGGGGGGCAGCGAACACTGAAGCTTTCTTT. Its translation: CASSWGAANTEAFF.

The V gene is TRBV27, the J gene TRBJ1-2, with D possibly being TRBD1 (6 bases). The V end was cut by 5 bases, the J end by 2 bases, with 15 bases between. Germline V gene data show CDR1 as MNHEY and CDR2 as SMNVEV (reference sequence). CDR3 length: 15 amino acids. CDR3 sequence: CASSPRTVRNYGYTF. The CDR3 DNA reads as TGTGCCAGCAGTCCCAGGACAGTGAGGAACTATGGCTACACCTTC.

V usage is TRBV12-3 or TRBV12-4 and J usage is TRBJ2-1, with D perhaps matching TRBD2 (6 bases). This CDR3 region has 12 residues. V shed 3 bases and J shed 10 bases, with 10 bases lying between them. In DNA, the CDR3 is TGTGCCAGCAGTTTGTACGGAGGGGAGCAGTTCTTC. This translates into CASSLYGGEQFF.

The rearrangement joins TRBV12-1 to TRBJ2-1; TRBD2 is the table's D call, not checked against the DNA. TRBV12-1 represents a pseudogene. This CDR3 is built from 13 residues. The CDR3 nucleotides read TGTGCCATCCGCCCCGGTACTTGTAATGAGCAGTTCTTC. This translates into CAIRPGTCNEQFF.

The genes are TRBV7-6 and TRBJ2-1; D call uncertain. This CDR3 is 12 amino acids long. Per germline, CDR1 SGHVS and CDR2 FNYEAQ. Trimming took off 5 bases at V and 5 bases at J, with 7 bases between the two ends. The CDR3 reads CASSPFDNEQFF. CDR3 bases: TGTGCCAGCAGCCCTTTCGACAATGAGCAGTTCTTC.

Concerning this clone itself: Additional DNA sequences in this sample encode the identical CDR3. The chain uses TRBV7-7 and TRBJ2-3; TRBD2 matches at 9 bases. V shed 3 bases and J 3 bases; nucleotides not matched to a gene: 4. Per germline, CDR1 SSHAT and CDR2 FNYEAQ (reference sequence). This CDR3 spans 15 amino acids. In DNA, the CDR3 is TGTGCCAGCAGCTTGGGACTAGCATCGACAGATACGCAGTATTTT. This translates into CASSLGLASTDTQYF.

J is TRBJ1-1 and V is TRBV11-2; D may be TRBD1 (6 bases). Germline lookup yields CDR1 SGHAT and CDR2 FQNNGV. The CDR3 extends over 14 amino acids. Trimming removed 4 bases at V and 4 bases at J, with 13 bases between. The CDR3 protein is CASSWDGGLTEAFF. The CDR3, as DNA: TGTGCCAGCAGCTGGGATGGGGGGCTCACTGAAGCTTTCTTT. Variable domain in full (rest from reference TRBV11-2 and TRBJ1-1): EAGVAQSPRYKIIEKRQSVAFWCNPISGHATLYWYQQILGQGPKLLIQFQNNGVVDDSQLPKDRFSAERLKGVDSTLKIQPAKLEDSAVYLCASSWDGGLTEAFFGQGTRLTVV.

The V and J genes are TRBV5-1 and TRBJ2-3, with no clear D. This CDR3 spans 15 amino acids. Germline-derived CDR1 and CDR2 are SGHRS and YFSETQ. Trimming left V 0 bases short and J 1 base short, with 9 bases between. CDR3 amino acids: CASSLETPGTDTQYF. The CDR3, as DNA: TGCGCCAGCAGCTTGGAGACACCCGGCACAGATACGCAGTATTTT.

The chain combines TRBV28 with TRBJ2-7; maybe TRBD1 (6 bases). V was trimmed by 6 bases and J by 3 bases, leaving 15 bases between them. The CDR3 covers 14 residues. Germline CDR1 is MDHEN and CDR2 is SYDVKM. This CDR3 is CASSTDSVNYEQYF. In DNA, the CDR3 is TGTGCCAGCAGCACGGACAGCGTGAACTACGAGCAGTACTTC. The whole variable domain, filled in from reference TRBV28 and TRBJ2-7, reads DVKVTQSSRYLVKRTGEKVFLECVQDMDHENMFWYRQDPGLGLRLIYFSYDVKMKEKGDIPEGYSVSREKKERFSLILESASTNQTSMYLCASSTDSVNYEQYFGPGTRLTVT.

V and J are TRBV5-1 and TRBJ2-2, with 7 bases fitting TRBD1. The germline V gene encodes CDR1 SGHRS and CDR2 YFSETQ. After removal of 2 bases from V and 7 bases from J, the junction contained 11 bases not matched to a gene. The CDR3 spans 16 residues. The CDR3: CASSLVTGILYGELFF. In nucleotides, the CDR3 is TGCGCCAGCAGCTTAGTGACAGGGATTTTGTACGGGGAGCTGTTTTTT.